These T cell receptor beta chains were read from a single sample in a study of blood T cell repertoires in COVID-19. Sequenced by immunoSEQ multiplex PCR; TCRdb stores in-frame clones only, minus some. The sample contains 150,000 to 200,000 clones, approximately 81% of which appear only once. Input material: PBMCs or T cells enriched from blood (not recorded which). These receptors originate from a woman in her thirties or forties with acute COVID-19. The CDR3 runs from the conserved cysteine through the conserved F or W. A D gene is named only where the DNA matches it firmly. Not every row has a clone size; where given, it reads once, few, many or a size class.

D	J	length	V	size	DNA	CDR3
TRBD2	TRBJ2-3	13	TRBV29-1	-	TGCAGCGTCGCGGGGACTATCACAGATACGCAGTATTTT	CSVAGTITDTQYF
TRBD1	TRBJ1-5	13	TRBV10-3	-	TGTGCCACAAGACAGGGGGAGAATCAGCCCCAGCATTTT	CATRQGENQPQHF
-	TRBJ1-1	14	TRBV5-6	-	TGTGCCAGCAGCTCCTGGAGGAGGAACACTGAAGCTTTCTTT	CASSSWRRNTEAFF
TRBD2	TRBJ2-1	15	TRBV2	-	TGTGCCAGCAGTGAACAGCGGGGCGGTTACAATGAGCAGTTCTTC	CASSEQRGGYNEQFF
TRBD1	TRBJ1-2	15	TRBV7-2	-	TGTGCCAGCAGCTTAGCGGGGACAGGAATCGAGGGCTACACCTTC	CASSLAGTGIEGYTF
-	TRBJ2-1	15	TRBV7-3	-	TGTGCCAGCAGCTTAGGGGGGAGGAACAACAATGAGCAGTTCTTC	CASSLGGRNNNEQFF
TRBD1	TRBJ1-4	13	TRBV5-6	-	TGTGCCAGCAGCCGACAGGGCTATGAAAAACTGTTTTTT	CASSRQGYEKLFF
TRBD1	TRBJ1-5	17	TRBV28	few	TGTGCCAGCAGCCCCGTCCGGGGACAGGGTCCTAATCAGCCCCAGCATTTT	CASSPVRGQGPNQPQHF
-	TRBJ1-5	14	TRBV19	-	TGTGCCAGTATGGTCCAGGGGTTATCCCGGCCCCAGCATTTT	CASMVQGLSRPQHF
TRBD2	TRBJ2-3	16	TRBV3-1/TRBV3-2	-	TGTGCCAGCAGCCAAGGGGGCAGCGGGGGCACAGATACGCAGTATTTT	CASSQGGSGGTDTQYF
TRBD2	TRBJ2-5	14	TRBV7-6	-	TGTGCCAGCAACCCCCGGGGGGAGCGGGAGACCCAGTACTTC	CASNPRGERETQYF